Given below is one TCR beta chain in context. Its specificity is unknown. MiXCR, applied by TCRdb to the 5' RACE reads, yields one record per CDR3 protein. Of 250,000 to 400,000 distinct CDR3 sequences detected, 3.5% to 5% appear once; the ten largest clones hold approximately 19%. The sample belongs to a study of T cells after yellow fever vaccination. Study observations and caveats: Repertoires obtained by FACS sorting could include abundant clonotypes that entered as contaminants from the bulk population. The booster response re-showed most primary clones: around 96% CD4, around 87% CD8. There was a small share of clonotypes that showed up in both the CD4 and CD8 compartments.

This sample comprised PBMCs, obtained 15 days after the yellow fever booster vaccination. The clonotype comes from a man in his late teens or twenties who received the YFV17D yellow fever vaccine.

The CDR3 spells CASITRTGTDTQYF. The CDR3 DNA reads as TGCGCCAGCATAACCAGGACAGGGACAGATACGCAGTATTTT. J is TRBJ2-3 and V is TRBV23-1, with 8 nucleotides matching TRBD1. TRBV23-1 is filed as an ORF, its function uncertain. Trimming took 7 bases from V and 3 from J; bases not matched to a gene: 6. The CDR3 totals 14 residues.